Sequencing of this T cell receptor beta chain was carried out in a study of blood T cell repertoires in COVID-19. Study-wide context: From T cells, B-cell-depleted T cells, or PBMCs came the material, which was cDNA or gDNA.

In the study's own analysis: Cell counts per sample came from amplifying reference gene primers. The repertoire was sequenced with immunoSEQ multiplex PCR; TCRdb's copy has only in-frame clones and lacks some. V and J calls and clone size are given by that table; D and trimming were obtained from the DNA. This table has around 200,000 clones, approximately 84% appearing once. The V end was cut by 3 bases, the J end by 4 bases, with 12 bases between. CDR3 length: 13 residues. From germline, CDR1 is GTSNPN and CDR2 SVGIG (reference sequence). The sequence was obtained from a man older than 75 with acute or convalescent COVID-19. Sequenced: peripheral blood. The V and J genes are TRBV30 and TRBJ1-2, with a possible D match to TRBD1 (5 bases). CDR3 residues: CAWRLGLRYGYTF. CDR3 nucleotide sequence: TGTGCCTGGAGATTGGGACTCCGCTATGGCTACACCTTC.